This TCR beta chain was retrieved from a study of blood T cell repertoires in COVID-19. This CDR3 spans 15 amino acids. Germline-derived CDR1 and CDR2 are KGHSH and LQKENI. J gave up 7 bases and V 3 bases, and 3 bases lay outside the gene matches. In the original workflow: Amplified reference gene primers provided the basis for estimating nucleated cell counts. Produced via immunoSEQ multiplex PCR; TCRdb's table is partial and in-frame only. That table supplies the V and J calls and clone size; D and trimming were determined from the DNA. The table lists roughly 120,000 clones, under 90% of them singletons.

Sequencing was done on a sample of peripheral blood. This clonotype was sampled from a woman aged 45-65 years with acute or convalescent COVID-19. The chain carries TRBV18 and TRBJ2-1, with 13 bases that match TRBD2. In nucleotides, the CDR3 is TGTGCCAGCTCACCGACTAGCGGGGGGTCAAATGAGCAGTTCTTC. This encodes CASSPTSGGSNEQFF.